This T cell receptor beta chain comes out of a study of T cells after yellow fever vaccination. Study outcomes and limitations: Post-booster repertoires again held most primary-vaccination clones (approximately 96% CD4, around 90% CD8). Just a small share of clonotypes turned up in the CD4 compartment as well as the CD8 compartment.

This clonotype has just a few counts. Its specificity is not known. UMIs and a universal primer site were added when TCR cDNA was made by 5'RACE template switching. Via MiXCR, TCRdb re-called the 5' RACE reads, giving one row per CDR3 protein. The sample consists of approximately 130,000 distinct CDR3 sequences, roughly 15% of them appearing once. Here the sequenced sample was CD8+ T cells sorted from PBMCs, taken 5 days after the yellow fever booster vaccination. The source of this sequence is a man between 18 and 35 years old who received the YFV17D yellow fever vaccine.

The CDR3 here is CASSSLFLWGGLSEQYF. The CDR3 DNA sequence: TGTGCCAGCAGTTCCCTATTTCTGTGGGGGGGGCTAAGCGAGCAGTACTTC. The chain employs TRBV12-3 or TRBV12-4 and TRBJ2-7, with TRBD2 as a possible D gene (7 bases). Trimming cost V 4 bases and J 6 bases, with 25 bases left between them. This CDR3 spans 17 amino acids.